This T cell receptor beta chain was identified during a study of early T cells in non-severe SARS-CoV-2 infection. Turning to the study itself: Chains stayed unpaired after sequencing of bulk RNA from unsorted whole blood.

Unique molecular identifier tags were affixed to discrete cDNA molecules. TCRdb recomputed calls from the 5' RACE reads with MiXCR, one row per CDR3 protein. The repertoire includes 25,000 to 35,000 distinct CDR3 sequences, around 7% of them detected once, and about a third sits in the top ten. CDR3 length equals 13 residues. The V gene end was trimmed by 6 bases and the J gene end by 5 bases; junction bases not matched to a gene: 5. Germline V lookup: CDR1 DFQATT, CDR2 SNEGSKA (reference sequence). This clonotype was observed a handful of times. Its matching antigen is unknown. The study, taken as a whole, reports: Database matching using VDJdb favored anti-spike CD8 responses, with private and CD4 specificities left missing.

This receptor was obtained from an adult who was a healthcare worker with PCR-confirmed SARS-CoV-2 infection or an uninfected control (not recorded which). The sequenced sample was whole blood. The V and J genes are TRBV20-1 and TRBJ1-5, with 9 bases matching TRBD1. The CDR3 loop reads CSATTGGYQPQHF. CDR3 coding DNA: TGCAGTGCCACGACAGGGGGGTATCAGCCCCAGCATTTT.